These 10 T cell receptor beta chains originate from one sample sequenced in a study of shared clonotypes between healthy human individuals. Libraries were prepared by immunoSEQ multiplex PCR; TCRdb keeps only in-frame clonotypes and omits some of them. The top ten hold approximately 0.38% of the sample, which has fewer than 1.6 million clones, less than 99% seen once. Source material: naive CD4+ T cells sorted from blood. Sample subset: CD45RA+ positively selected. These receptor sequences come from a man younger than 40 in good health.

The rearrangement uses TRBV5-6 and TRBJ1-1; a weak D match, TRBD1 (5 bases). V was cut by 5 bases and J by 0 bases, with 11 bases left in between. CDR1 and CDR2 (germline): SGHDT, YYEEEE. This CDR3 comprises 14 residues. CDR3 bases: TGTGCCAGCAGACCGGGACCGATGAACACTGAAGCTTTCTTT. Translated: CASRPGPMNTEAFF.

The V call is TRBV29-1, the J call TRBJ2-3, with 8 bases lining up with TRBD2. The CDR3 extends over 14 amino acids. J gave up 2 bases and V 6 bases, and 7 bases lay outside the gene matches. Germline loops: CDR1 SQVTM, CDR2 ANQGSEA. For the CDR3, the DNA is TGCAGCGTGGGGGGACTAGACCCCACAGATACGCAGTATTTT. Protein: CSVGGLDPTDTQYF.

The chain carries TRBV10-3 and TRBJ1-1, with 7 bases lining up with TRBD1. Unmatched junction bases numbered 3, after V lost 1 base and J lost 1 base. Germline CDR1 is ENHRY and CDR2 is SYGVKD. The CDR3 extends over 15 amino acids. The CDR3 is CAISEFGTENTEAFF. The CDR3 DNA sequence: TGTGCCATCAGTGAGTTCGGGACAGAGAACACTGAAGCTTTCTTT.

On this clone itself: The sample has other DNA sequences that encode this CDR3 too. The chain couples TRBV7-9 to TRBJ1-1; maybe TRBD1 (6 bases). V lost 1 base to trimming and J lost 2 bases, with 11 bases between them. Germline CDR1 reads SEHNR; CDR2 reads FQNEAQ (reference sequence). The CDR3 extends over 15 amino acids. The CDR3 bases are TGTGCCAGCAGCTTAGTTGGGGGGGCTAACACTGAAGCTTTCTTT. This encodes CASSLVGGANTEAFF.

The rearrangement links TRBV5-4 to TRBJ1-1; 7 bases line up with TRBD1. The CDR3 has 18 residues. The germline CDR1 and CDR2 sequences are SGHNT and YYREEE (reference sequence). V lost 0 bases and J lost 1; bases outside the gene matches: 12. As DNA, the CDR3 is TGTGCCAGCAGCTTGGGGTCAAAAGCGGGACAGCGGAACACTGAAGCTTTCTTT. Translation: CASSLGSKAGQRNTEAFF.

The chain employs TRBV29-1 and TRBJ2-1, with D possibly matching TRBD1 (6 bases). Germline V lookup: CDR1 SQVTM, CDR2 ANQGSEA. CDR3 length equals 16 residues. The ends were cut back, 2 bases at V and 1 base at J, with 15 bases in the middle. CDR3 in DNA: TGCAGCGTTGAATACGGGGCAGGGGATTCCTACAATGAGCAGTTCTTC. Translating it yields CSVEYGAGDSYNEQFF.

V and J are TRBV15 and TRBJ2-1; D is unresolved. V lost 2 bases, J lost 7 bases, and 12 bases lay in between. Germline assignment: CDR1 LNHNV and CDR2 YYDKDF (reference sequence). The CDR3 consists of 14 residues. CDR3: CATSRLIGPNEQFF. CDR3 DNA: TGTGCCACCAGCAGACTCATAGGGCCAAATGAGCAGTTCTTC.

The gene calls are TRBV20-1 and TRBJ2-4, with D unclear. Germline assignment: CDR1 DFQATT and CDR2 SNEGSKA (reference sequence). CDR3 length: 11 residues. The V and J ends lost 7 bases and 1 base respectively, with 5 bases between them. The CDR3 coding sequence is TGCAGTGTTGGTGCCAAAAACATTCAGTACTTC. It translates to CSVGAKNIQYF.

V and J are TRBV13 and TRBJ2-7; tentatively, D is TRBD1 or TRBD2 (6 bases each). CDR3 length equals 15 residues. V lost 1 base and J 7 bases, leaving 17 bases between the germline ends. Germline CDR1 is PRHDT and CDR2 is FYEKMQ (reference sequence). In nucleotides, the CDR3 is TGTGCCAGCAGCTTAGTATTTGGGGGGCGAGGAGAGCAGTACTTC. The encoded protein is CASSLVFGGRGEQYF.

This clone is a singleton in its sample. The rearrangement joins TRBV28 to TRBJ1-5; D possibly corresponds to TRBD1 (5 bases). Trimming cost V 7 bases and J 3 bases, with 13 bases left between them. The CDR3 has 14 residues. The germline CDR1 and CDR2 sequences are MDHEN and SYDVKM. CDR3 loop: CASISVGLNQPQHF. CDR3 nucleotide sequence: TGTGCCAGCATTTCCGTGGGGCTCAATCAGCCCCAGCATTTT.